The rows below give T cell receptor beta chains drawn from one sample of a study of blood T cell repertoires in COVID-19. Sequencing used immunoSEQ multiplex PCR; TCRdb keeps in-frame clones, though not all of them. The data show 220,000 or so clones, nearly 90% seen once. Input material: PBMCs or T cells enriched from blood (not recorded which). The origin of the receptors is a man aged 30 to 39 who had been exposed to COVID-19. The CDR3 runs from the conserved cysteine through the conserved F or W. The D gene is left open where the match is weak. Size tells how often a clone was seen (once, few, many) or the class of an expanded clone, and some rows leave it out.

d_gene,j_gene,v_gene,abundance,CDR3nt,CDR3aa
NA,TRBJ2-5,TRBV5-1,NA,TGCGCCAGCAGCTTGGTGGCGGGGGCAGAGACCCAGTACTTC,CASSLVAGAETQYF
TRBD1,TRBJ1-1,TRBV19,NA,TGTGCCAGTATCCCCCAGGGGGCGGTCACTGAAGCTTTCTTT,CASIPQGAVTEAFF
NA,TRBJ1-2,TRBV25-1,NA,TGTGCCAGCAGTGAATGGTGGGGCGGCGGCTACACCTTC,CASSEWWGGGYTF
NA,TRBJ2-3,TRBV27,once,TGTGCCAGCAGTTCTGGGGCGAAGCCCACAGATACGCAGTATTTT,CASSSGAKPTDTQYF
NA,TRBJ2-7,TRBV5-1,NA,TGCGCCAGCAGCGACCCCCGCCAGGGGAGCCTGGGAGAGCAGTACTTC,CASSDPRQGSLGEQYF
TRBD2,TRBJ2-1,TRBV3-1/TRBV3-2,few,TGTGCCAGCAGCCAGGGGCGGCAGGGAGGGTACAATGAGCAGTTCTTC,CASSQGRQGGYNEQFF
NA,TRBJ1-2,TRBV2,NA,TGTGCCAGCAGTGAAGGGTACAGGGCTTATGGCTACACCTTC,CASSEGYRAYGYTF
NA,TRBJ1-5,TRBV27,NA,TGTGCCAGCAGTTTAACCAATCCAGTTAGCAATCAGCCCCAGCATTTT,CASSLTNPVSNQPQHF
NA,TRBJ1-6,TRBV4-1,NA,TGCGCCAGCAGCCAACTGACAGGCCTAGGGAAGGCACCCCTCCACTTT,CASSQLTGLGKAPLHF
NA,TRBJ1-1,TRBV10-2,NA,TGCGCCAGCAGGGCGCAGGGGTTGACTGAAGCTTTCTTT,CASRAQGLTEAFF
NA,TRBJ1-3,TRBV18,NA,TGTGCCAGCTCACCATCAGGGGAGAACACCATATATTTT,CASSPSGENTIYF
TRBD2,TRBJ2-1,TRBV7-9,NA,TGTGCCAGCAGCTCAGGGACTAGCGCATTCAATGAGCAGTTCTTC,CASSSGTSAFNEQFF
NA,TRBJ2-7,TRBV18,NA,TGTGCCAGCTCACCGTTTTCCCCACAGCAAGGCTCCGAGCAGTACTTC,CASSPFSPQQGSEQYF
TRBD1,TRBJ2-7,TRBV5-1,NA,TGCGCCAGCAGCTCCGGAAGGGGGCGCGCCGAGCAGTACTTC,CASSSGRGRAEQYF
NA,TRBJ1-1,TRBV6-5,NA,TGTGCCAGCCGGTTAGTAGGGGTGAACACTGAAGCTTTCTTT,CASRLVGVNTEAFF
NA,TRBJ2-7,TRBV6-5,few,TGTGCCAGCAGCAGGGAAAGGGGCCTCTACGAGCAGTACTTC,CASSRERGLYEQYF
NA,TRBJ1-4,TRBV9,NA,TGTGCCAGCAGCCCCCGACAGGAACTTTTTGGTCTGGGGAAACTGTTTTTT,CASSPRQELFGLGKLFF
TRBD2,TRBJ2-2,TRBV2,NA,TGTGCCAGCAGGCGAGCGGGGCACACCGGGGAGCTGTTTTTT,CASRRAGHTGELFF
NA,TRBJ2-3,TRBV7-9,NA,TGTGCCTGTAGTTACAGCCGTACAGATACGCAGTATTTT,CACSYSRTDTQYF
NA,TRBJ1-1,TRBV6-2/TRBV6-3,NA,TGTGCCAGCAGTTACCAGGACACTGAAGCTTTCTTT,CASSYQDTEAFF
TRBD1,TRBJ2-1,TRBV6-5,NA,TGTGCCAGCAGTTTAACCGGGACAGGGTGGGATGAGCAGTTCTTC,CASSLTGTGWDEQFF
TRBD1,TRBJ1-4,TRBV3-1/TRBV3-2,NA,TGTGCCAGCAGCCATCCGGGACAGGGTGAAAAACTGTTTTTT,CASSHPGQGEKLFF
TRBD1,TRBJ1-1,TRBV3-1/TRBV3-2,NA,TGTGCCAGCAGCCAAGCCAGGGGGCTGTCGAACACTGAAGCTTTCTTT,CASSQARGLSNTEAFF
TRBD1,TRBJ2-4,TRBV7-9,NA,TGTGCCAGCAGCTTAGTTCAGAGCAGACAGGGCCCCATTCAGTACTTC,CASSLVQSRQGPIQYF
NA,TRBJ2-5,TRBV21-1,NA,TGTGCCAGCAGCAAAGAGGTGGGGCTGGCGGGGGGGCTGGAGACCCAGTACTTC,CASSKEVGLAGGLETQYF
NA,TRBJ2-2,TRBV23-1,NA,TGCGCCAGCAGTCAATGGTTACCGAACTCATCCCACGGGGAGCTGTTTTTT,CASSQWLPNSSHGELFF
TRBD2,TRBJ2-1,TRBV6-4,NA,TGTGCCAGCAGTGATAGCGGGGGGGCCAACAATGAGCAGTTCTTC,CASSDSGGANNEQFF
TRBD1,TRBJ1-1,TRBV5-1,once,TGCGCCAGCAGCCCACGAGGGGGCGCGAGCACTGAAGCTTTCTTT,CASSPRGGASTEAFF
NA,TRBJ1-3,TRBV14,NA,TGTGCCAGCAGCCAAACGGGAGCCGGAAACACCATATATTTT,CASSQTGAGNTIYF
NA,TRBJ1-1,TRBV5-1,NA,TGCGCCAGCAGCCCAGGACTTCCGGGCACTGAAGCTTTCTTT,CASSPGLPGTEAFF
NA,TRBJ1-1,TRBV30,NA,TGTGCCTGGGGGGGCCGGCGGGACACTGAAGCTTTCTTT,CAWGGRRDTEAFF
NA,TRBJ2-7,TRBV7-2,NA,TGTGCCAGCAGCTTAGTAGGCTCCGGGAGTCCCTACGAGCAGTACTTC,CASSLVGSGSPYEQYF
NA,TRBJ2-5,TRBV7-9,NA,TGTGCCAGCAGCCCATCTTGGCCGGAGACCCAGTACTTC,CASSPSWPETQYF
NA,TRBJ2-7,TRBV21-1,NA,TGTGCCAGCAGCAAAGGACGGGGGGAACCCCGCGAGCAGTACTTC,CASSKGRGEPREQYF
NA,TRBJ1-1,TRBV19,once,TGTGCCAGTAGTATAGCGGGGCAGGGTCGGGGGGCCACTGAAGCTTTCTTT,CASSIAGQGRGATEAFF
TRBD2,TRBJ2-7,TRBV7-2,NA,TGTGCCAGCGGCGGAGCGGGGGGGTCGCGGGAGCAGTACTTC,CASGGAGGSREQYF
NA,TRBJ2-3,TRBV5-4,NA,TGTGCCAGCAGCCCGGCGGGGAGAACCTTCAATCGGGATACGCAGTATTTT,CASSPAGRTFNRDTQYF
NA,TRBJ1-2,TRBV23-1,NA,TGCGCCAGCGGTAGTCACCAAATTGCTGGCTACACCTTC,CASGSHQIAGYTF
NA,TRBJ1-6,TRBV30,NA,TGTGCCTGGAGTCCCGGGAATTCACCCCTCCACTTT,CAWSPGNSPLHF
NA,TRBJ1-5,TRBV3-1/TRBV3-2,NA,TGTGCCAGCAGCCAAGTCGGAGATCAGCCCCAGCATTTT,CASSQVGDQPQHF
NA,TRBJ1-5,TRBV5-6,NA,TGTGCCAGCAGCGTTGGACAATTCCCGTATAGCAATCAGCCCCAGCATTTT,CASSVGQFPYSNQPQHF
TRBD1,TRBJ1-2,TRBV6-5,NA,TGTGCCAGCAGTAGGACAGGGGGCGCAAACTATGGCTACACCTTC,CASSRTGGANYGYTF
TRBD2,TRBJ2-6,TRBV2,NA,TGTGCCAGCGGGGAGGGTAGTGGGGCCAACGTCCTGACTTTC,CASGEGSGANVLTF